This TCR beta chain was recorded in a study of blood T cell repertoires in COVID-19. The method was immunoSEQ multiplex PCR; TCRdb's version includes in-frame clones alone and lacks a portion of them. The sample holds a few hundred thousand clones; around 90% are singletons and the top ten take approximately 5%. Germline-derived CDR1 and CDR2 are SGDLS and YYNGEE. Trimming removed 3 bases from V and 4 bases from J; junction bases left unmatched: 11. The CDR3 has 17 residues. This clone was seen once. Sequenced: PBMCs or T cells enriched from blood (not recorded which). The V call is TRBV9, the J call TRBJ1-2; 11 bases match TRBD1. This TCR derives from a woman aged 25 to 45 who had recovered from COVID-19. CDR3 sequence: CASSAGQGAGGSYGYTF. CDR3 nucleotide sequence: TGTGCCAGCAGCGCCGGACAGGGGGCCGGTGGGTCCTATGGCTACACCTTC. The variable domain in full, completed from reference TRBV9 and TRBJ1-2, reads DSGVTQTPKHLITATGQRVTLRCSPRSGDLSVYWYQQSLDQGLQFLIQYYNGEERAKGNILERFSAQQFPDLHSELNLSSLELGDSALYFCASSAGQGAGGSYGYTFGSGTRLTVV.